A selection of T cell receptor beta chains follows, all from one sample in a study of tumor-infiltrating lymphocytes in primary liver carcinoma. TCRdb recomputed calls from the multiplex PCR reads with MiXCR, one row per CDR3 protein. The sample includes around 70,000 distinct CDR3 sequences, approximately 70% of them seen just once. Sequences were obtained from liver tumor tissue from sampling region 4. Receptor source: a middle-aged man with primary liver carcinoma and hepatitis B virus infection. Each CDR3 is given with its conserved first and last residue. D genes are given only for firm matches. Only some rows state a clone size, as once, few, many or a class for expanded clones.

abundance: -
d_gene: TRBD1
v_gene: TRBV6-5
j_gene: TRBJ2-6
CDR3aa: CASRTGDRSGANVPAF
CDR3nt: TGTGCCAGCAGGACAGGGGACAGATCCGGGGCCAACGTCCCGGCTTTC

abundance: -
d_gene: -
v_gene: TRBV12-3/TRBV12-4
j_gene: TRBJ2-2
CDR3aa: CTSAGYSGQLNTGELFF
CDR3nt: TGTACCAGCGCGGGGTACTCGGGGCAGTTGAACACCGGGGAGCTGTTTTTT

abundance: -
d_gene: -
v_gene: TRBV10-3
j_gene: TRBJ2-2
CDR3aa: CATRRPSAGELFF
CDR3nt: TGTGCCACCAGGAGGCCCTCCGCCGGGGAGCTGTTTTTT

abundance: -
d_gene: -
v_gene: TRBV11-2
j_gene: TRBJ2-3
CDR3aa: CAGGTEEPADTQYF
CDR3nt: TGTGCCGGAGGGACAGAGGAGCCCGCAGATACGCAGTATTTT

abundance: many
d_gene: -
v_gene: TRBV14
j_gene: TRBJ2-7
CDR3aa: CASSPNPGGYEQYF
CDR3nt: TGTGCCAGCAGCCCAAACCCCGGGGGCTACGAGCAGTACTTC

abundance: many
d_gene: -
v_gene: TRBV7-9
j_gene: TRBJ2-7
CDR3aa: CASSFRDVAYEQYF
CDR3nt: TGTGCCAGCAGCTTCCGGGACGTCGCCTACGAGCAGTACTTC

abundance: -
d_gene: -
v_gene: TRBV14
j_gene: TRBJ2-1
CDR3aa: CASSQDGSFYYEQFF
CDR3nt: TGTGCCAGCAGCCAAGATGGGAGTTTTTACTATGAGCAGTTCTTC

abundance: many
d_gene: TRBD2
v_gene: TRBV2
j_gene: TRBJ2-1
CDR3aa: CASTARVAGVGNEQFF
CDR3nt: TGTGCCAGCACGGCTAGGGTAGCGGGAGTAGGCAATGAGCAGTTCTTC

abundance: many
d_gene: -
v_gene: TRBV5-4
j_gene: TRBJ2-5
CDR3aa: CASSPSVQDQETQYF
CDR3nt: TGTGCCAGCAGCCCTTCTGTCCAGGACCAAGAGACCCAGTACTTC

abundance: -
d_gene: TRBD1
v_gene: TRBV28
j_gene: TRBJ2-3
CDR3aa: CASSVGQGSDQPQYF
CDR3nt: TGTGCCAGCAGTGTCGGACAGGGGAGCGATCAGCCCCAGTATTTT

abundance: -
d_gene: -
v_gene: TRBV13
j_gene: TRBJ2-7
CDR3aa: CASSLRGEQNF
CDR3nt: TGTGCCAGCAGTTTACGCGGTGAGCAGAATTTC

abundance: -
d_gene: -
v_gene: TRBV6-5
j_gene: TRBJ2-3
CDR3aa: CANMTAGLIDTQYF
CDR3nt: TGTGCCAACATGACAGCGGGCCTCATAGATACGCAGTATTTT

abundance: few
d_gene: TRBD1
v_gene: TRBV11-2
j_gene: TRBJ2-5
CDR3aa: CACSLDRGEAQYF
CDR3nt: TGTGCCTGCAGCTTAGACAGGGGCGAGGCCCAGTACTTC

abundance: -
d_gene: TRBD1
v_gene: TRBV12-3/TRBV12-4
j_gene: TRBJ2-5
CDR3aa: CANSRGQGEAQYF
CDR3nt: TGTGCCAACAGTCGGGGACAGGGCGAGGCCCAGTACTTC

abundance: -
d_gene: -
v_gene: TRBV12-3/TRBV12-4
j_gene: TRBJ2-3
CDR3aa: CVSSFRSGSSTVTQYF
CDR3nt: TGTGTCAGCAGTTTTAGGAGCGGTTCTAGCACAGTTACGCAGTATTTT

abundance: -
d_gene: -
v_gene: TRBV30
j_gene: TRBJ2-3
CDR3aa: CAWRTSDLAPPSTTFTDTQYF
CDR3nt: TGTGCCTGGAGAACGTCGGACCTAGCGCCCCCCTCGACGACTTTCACAGATACGCAATATTTT

abundance: -
d_gene: -
v_gene: TRBV7-3
j_gene: TRBJ1-1
CDR3aa: CASSLTGLGGRTEAFF
CDR3nt: TGTGCCAGCAGCTTAACGGGCCTCGGGGGACGAACTGAAGCTTTCTTT

abundance: -
d_gene: -
v_gene: TRBV11-2
j_gene: TRBJ2-7
CDR3aa: CASSLGGGYNQYF
CDR3nt: TGTGCCAGCAGCTTAGGGGGCGGCTACAATCAATACTTC

abundance: -
d_gene: TRBD1
v_gene: TRBV12-3/TRBV12-4
j_gene: TRBJ2-7
CDR3aa: CACVDRESYEQYF
CDR3nt: TGTGCCTGTGTAGACAGGGAATCCTACGAGCAGTACTTC

abundance: -
d_gene: TRBD2
v_gene: TRBV4-2
j_gene: TRBJ2-4
CDR3aa: CASSQELAGGRDVQYF
CDR3nt: TGTGCCAGCAGCCAAGAATTAGCGGGAGGGCGGGACGTTCAGTACTTC

abundance: medium-sized
d_gene: TRBD1
v_gene: TRBV11-2
j_gene: TRBJ2-3
CDR3aa: CASSSRQGLVSTDTQYF
CDR3nt: TGTGCCAGCAGCTCCCGACAGGGGTTGGTGAGCACAGATACGCAGTATTTT

abundance: -
d_gene: TRBD1
v_gene: TRBV12-3/TRBV12-4
j_gene: TRBJ2-7
CDR3aa: CAYADRDSYEQYF
CDR3nt: TGTGCCTATGCAGACAGGGATTCCTACGAGCAGTACTTC

abundance: -
d_gene: TRBD1
v_gene: TRBV6-6
j_gene: TRBJ2-7
CDR3aa: CVSSYHRDSSYEQYF
CDR3nt: TGTGTCAGCAGTTATCACCGGGACAGCTCCTACGAACAGTACTTC

abundance: medium-sized
d_gene: -
v_gene: TRBV6-5
j_gene: TRBJ2-3
CDR3aa: CASSWDGRTDTQYF
CDR3nt: TGTGCCAGCAGTTGGGACGGACGCACAGATACGCAGTATTTT

abundance: -
d_gene: -
v_gene: TRBV15
j_gene: TRBJ1-1
CDR3aa: CATSSQGYTEAFF
CDR3nt: TGTGCCACCAGCAGTCAGGGGTACACTGAAGCTTTCTTT

abundance: -
d_gene: TRBD1
v_gene: TRBV18
j_gene: TRBJ2-7
CDR3aa: CASSPPKGQGYEQYF
CDR3nt: TGTGCCAGCTCACCACCGAAGGGACAGGGCTACGAGCAGTACTTC

abundance: many
d_gene: -
v_gene: TRBV6-5
j_gene: TRBJ1-2
CDR3aa: CASQGNYGYTF
CDR3nt: TGTGCCAGTCAGGGGAACTATGGCTACACCTTC

abundance: once
d_gene: TRBD2
v_gene: TRBV11-1
j_gene: TRBJ2-1
CDR3aa: CVSSLGLAGEVDKEQLF
CDR3nt: TGTGTCAGCAGCCTGGGACTAGCGGGAGAAGTTGACAAAGAACAGTTATTC

abundance: many
d_gene: -
v_gene: TRBV7-9
j_gene: TRBJ1-1
CDR3aa: CASSLRKGGGADTEAFF
CDR3nt: TGTGCCAGCAGCTTACGAAAGGGCGGGGGCGCGGACACTGAAGCTTTCTTT

abundance: -
d_gene: TRBD1
v_gene: TRBV11-2
j_gene: TRBJ2-2
CDR3aa: CANSFDRDRVGTGELLF
CDR3nt: TGTGCCAACAGCTTTGATCGGGACAGGGTGGGCACCGGGGAGCTGCTTTTT

abundance: -
d_gene: TRBD2
v_gene: TRBV29-1
j_gene: TRBJ2-1
CDR3aa: CSVGGLVDNEQFF
CDR3nt: TGCAGCGTTGGAGGACTAGTGGACAATGAGCAGTTCTTC

abundance: -
d_gene: -
v_gene: TRBV29-1
j_gene: TRBJ2-1
CDR3aa: CRVEGFNEQIF
CDR3nt: TGCAGGGTTGAAGGGTTCAATGAGCAGATCTTC

abundance: -
d_gene: -
v_gene: TRBV7-3
j_gene: TRBJ1-1
CDR3aa: CASSLDQANTEAFF
CDR3nt: TGTGCCAGCAGCTTGGATCAGGCGAACACTGAAGCTTTCTTT

abundance: -
d_gene: -
v_gene: TRBV2
j_gene: TRBJ1-2
CDR3aa: CASSNRLNSNYGYTF
CDR3nt: TGTGCCAGCAGTAACCGTCTAAATTCTAACTATGGCTACACCTTC

abundance: -
d_gene: TRBD2
v_gene: TRBV10-3
j_gene: TRBJ2-3
CDR3aa: CAISEAGGRDTQYF
CDR3nt: TGCGCCATCAGTGAAGCGGGAGGGCGGGATACGCAGTATTTT

abundance: -
d_gene: TRBD2
v_gene: TRBV14
j_gene: TRBJ2-3
CDR3aa: CASRQGTSGIDMQYF
CDR3nt: TGTGCCAGCAGACAAGGGACTAGCGGGATAGATATGCAGTATTTT

abundance: -
d_gene: -
v_gene: TRBV7-9
j_gene: TRBJ2-7
CDR3aa: CASSRAAGGTYERYF
CDR3nt: TGTGCCAGCAGTAGAGCAGCGGGTGGTACCTACGAGCGGTACTTC